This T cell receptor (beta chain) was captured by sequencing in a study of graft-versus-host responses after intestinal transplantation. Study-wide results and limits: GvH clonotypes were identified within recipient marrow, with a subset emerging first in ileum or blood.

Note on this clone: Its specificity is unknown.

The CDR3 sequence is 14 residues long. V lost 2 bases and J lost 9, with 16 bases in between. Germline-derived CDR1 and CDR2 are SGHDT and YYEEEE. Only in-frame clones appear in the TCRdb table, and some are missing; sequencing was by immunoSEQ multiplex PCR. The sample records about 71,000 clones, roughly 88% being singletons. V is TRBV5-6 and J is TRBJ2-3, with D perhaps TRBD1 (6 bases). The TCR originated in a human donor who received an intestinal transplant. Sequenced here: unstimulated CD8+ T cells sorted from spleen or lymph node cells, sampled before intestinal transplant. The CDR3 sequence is CASSFAGDIGTQYF. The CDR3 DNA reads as TGTGCCAGCAGCTTTGCCGGGGACATAGGGACGCAGTATTTT.